The T cell receptor beta chain under discussion was sequenced for a study of T cells in Graves' hyperthyroidism and ophthalmopathy. The J segment lost 9 bases and the V segment lost 2 bases, leaving 7 bases of the junction unmatched. Per germline, CDR1 SNHLY and CDR2 FYNNEI. CDR3 length equals 15 residues. Stability of Graves' hyperthyroidism was defined as absent ophthalmopathy progression within 18 months. Diagnoses rested on clinical symptoms, serum thyroxine and TRAb, thyroid ultrasound and orbital computed tomography. This clonotype was seen many times. Amplified TCR beta CDR3 regions derived from RNA transcripts. The HTBI set primed first-round TCR CDR3 RT-PCR. TCRdb processed the multiplex PCR reads anew with MiXCR; each CDR3 protein has one entry. The repertoire holds about 360,000 distinct CDR3 sequences, with approximately 13% as singletons.

The chain is built from TRBV2 and TRBJ2-1; 10 nucleotides align to TRBD2. The sequenced sample was blood. The clonotype comes from a woman aged 18-35 years with Graves' hyperthyroidism. DNA for the CDR3: TGTGCCAGCAGTGAACGGCTAGCGGGGGCGGGTGAGCAGTTCTTC. Its translation: CASSERLAGAGEQFF.